This is a list of T cell receptor beta chains from one sample in a study of cytomegalovirus exposure and HLA in healthy donors. The method was immunoSEQ multiplex PCR; TCRdb's version includes in-frame clones alone and lacks a portion of them. The top ten clones hold under 3.5% of a sample with around 150,000 clones, about three quarters of them seen once. Sequencing was carried out using PBMCs. All receptors come from a woman aged 25-40 years in good health and CMV-seronegative. Each CDR3 is given with its conserved first and last residue. The D gene is left open where the match is weak. For some rows the clone size is stated as once, few or many, or as a class when expanded; others skip it.

>TRBV19|TRBD1|TRBJ2-7|NA
TGTGCCAGTAGCTTGGGACAGGGGTTGGCCTACGAGCAGTACTTC
CASSLGQGLAYEQYF
>TRBV30|TRBD1|TRBJ2-7|NA
TGTGCCTGGACAGTCCTGAGACAGGGGATCTACGAGCAGTACTTC
CAWTVLRQGIYEQYF
>TRBV9|NA|TRBJ1-4|NA
TGTGCCAGCAGCTCTGCAGGGGAAAAACTGTTTTTT
CASSSAGEKLFF
>TRBV28|NA|TRBJ1-5|once
TGTGCCAGCAGTCACGAGCCGGGACAGCCCCAGCATTTT
CASSHEPGQPQHF
>TRBV29-1|NA|TRBJ2-1|NA
TGCAGCGTTGTTTCATCGGGTTTCTACAATGAGCAGTTCTTC
CSVVSSGFYNEQFF
>TRBV4-1|TRBD1|TRBJ2-7|NA
TGCGCCAGCAGCCAATCCACGGGACAGTTAGGCTCAAGGGAGCAGTACTTC
CASSQSTGQLGSREQYF
>TRBV7-2|TRBD2|TRBJ2-7|NA
TGTGCCAGCAGCGAGAGTAGCGGGAGAGGCGCCTACGAGCAGTACTTC
CASSESSGRGAYEQYF
>TRBV7-3|TRBD1|TRBJ1-5|NA
TGTGCCAGCAGCTTAACAGCCACCACCCACAGGGGTATCAATCAGCCCCAGCATTTT
CASSLTATTHRGINQPQHF
>TRBV6-5|NA|TRBJ2-3|NA
TGTGCCAGCAGTTACGGAGCACCGGATACGCAGTATTTT
CASSYGAPDTQYF
>TRBV10-3|TRBD1|TRBJ2-7|NA
TGTGCCATCAGGGTCAGAGGGACAGGGCCCCACGAGCAGTACTTC
CAIRVRGTGPHEQYF
>TRBV11-3|NA|TRBJ2-7|NA
TGTGCCAGCAGCTTAGGGTTCTCGGGCGAGCAGTACTTC
CASSLGFSGEQYF
>TRBV7-9|TRBD1|TRBJ2-5|few
TGTGCCAGCAGCTACCCGGACAGGGGACAAGAGACCCAGTACTTC
CASSYPDRGQETQYF
>TRBV27|TRBD2|TRBJ2-7|NA
TGTGCCAGCAAACTGACTAGCGCGAGCTCCTACGAGCAGTACTTC
CASKLTSASSYEQYF
>TRBV19|TRBD1|TRBJ1-1|NA
TGTGCCAGTAGCCGGTCGAAGGGGGCGATCACTGAAGCTTTCTTT
CASSRSKGAITEAFF
>TRBV7-3|NA|TRBJ2-3|few
TGTGCCAGCAGCCAAAGGACAGCAAGCACAGATACGCAGTATTTT
CASSQRTASTDTQYF
>TRBV7-2|TRBD2|TRBJ2-3|NA
TGTGCCAGCAGCTTAGTCGCTAGCGGGGGGGCCAATACGCAGTATTTT
CASSLVASGGANTQYF
>TRBV28|NA|TRBJ1-5|NA
TGTGCCAGCAGTTCCCCGACGGGGATTAGCGATCAGCCCCAGCATTTT
CASSSPTGISDQPQHF
>TRBV29-1|NA|TRBJ2-2|NA
TGCAGCGTTGAAGATCTCCACAGCTACGCGAACACCGGGGAGCTGTTTTTT
CSVEDLHSYANTGELFF
>TRBV7-3|NA|TRBJ2-7|NA
TGTGCCAGCAGCTCCGACTACCGGGGCGAGCAGTACTTC
CASSSDYRGEQYF
>TRBV19|NA|TRBJ2-5|NA
TGTGCCAGTAGTTTGGGAGGAAGGGAGACCCAGTACTTC
CASSLGGRETQYF
>TRBV7-2|NA|TRBJ1-1|NA
TGTGCCAGCAGCACCCAGGAGGACACTGAAGCTTTCTTT
CASSTQEDTEAFF
>TRBV4-3|TRBD2|TRBJ2-3|NA
TGCGCCAGCAGCCGGCGGGAGGGAGATACGCAGTATTTT
CASSRREGDTQYF
>TRBV5-6|NA|TRBJ2-7|once
TGTGCCAGCAGCGGCGCAGCCGACAGCTCCTTTGCCTACGAGCAGTACTTC
CASSGAADSSFAYEQYF
>TRBV7-9|NA|TRBJ1-1|NA
TGTGCCAGCAGCCAAGAGGGGGGGTCGGCCGAAGCTTTCTTT
CASSQEGGSAEAFF
>TRBV6-5|TRBD1|TRBJ2-1|NA
TGTGCCAGCAGTTGGTGGACAGGGAGCTCCTACAATGAGCAGTTCTTC
CASSWWTGSSYNEQFF
>TRBV27|TRBD2|TRBJ2-3|NA
TGTGCCAGCAGTCCCTTAGCGGGAGGAAGCACAGATACGCAGTATTTT
CASSPLAGGSTDTQYF
>TRBV2|TRBD2|TRBJ2-2|NA
TGTGCCAGCCACAGACTAGCGGGGGGACCAAACACCGGGGAGCTGTTTTTT
CASHRLAGGPNTGELFF
>TRBV19|TRBD1|TRBJ1-6|NA
TGTGCCAGTAGCAGAGACAGGGACTATAATTCACCCCTCCACTTT
CASSRDRDYNSPLHF
>TRBV5-4|NA|TRBJ1-2|NA
TGTGCCAGCAGCTTGGAGGGGGACCGCCTTTCTAACTATGGCTACACCTTC
CASSLEGDRLSNYGYTF
>TRBV15|NA|TRBJ1-5|NA
TGTGCCACCAGCAGAGAGGGCAGGGCATATTATAGCAATCAGCCCCAGCATTTT
CATSREGRAYYSNQPQHF
>TRBV29-1|NA|TRBJ1-5|NA
TGCAGCGTTGCTCTGAGGAGTAGTCCCGATCAGCCCCAGCATTTT
CSVALRSSPDQPQHF
>TRBV6-6|TRBD2|TRBJ2-7|once
TGTGCCAGCAGTCACACTAGCGCTGGCTCCGAGCAGTACTTC
CASSHTSAGSEQYF
>TRBV9|NA|TRBJ2-1|few
TGTGCCAGCAGCGTAGTGGCGGGAACGGACGCCAATGAGCAGTTCTTC
CASSVVAGTDANEQFF
>TRBV6-5|NA|TRBJ2-1|few
TGTGCCAGCAGTTCCACCAGCGGCCTCTACAATGAGCAGTTCTTC
CASSSTSGLYNEQFF
>TRBV6-5|TRBD1|TRBJ2-5|NA
TGTGCCAGCAGTGGGACAGGGAAAGAGACCCAGTACTTC
CASSGTGKETQYF
>TRBV4-3|NA|TRBJ2-1|NA
TGCGCCAGCAGCCGAGAGGGAGGCAATGAGCAGTTCTTC
CASSREGGNEQFF
>TRBV5-5|NA|TRBJ1-2|NA
TGTGCCAGCAGCTACGAACCAGGGAGGAGCTATGGCTACACCTTC
CASSYEPGRSYGYTF
>TRBV19|TRBD1|TRBJ2-7|NA
TGTGCCAGTAGTATTTGGGCAGGGGGCGCCTACGAGCAGTACTTC
CASSIWAGGAYEQYF
>TRBV10-3|NA|TRBJ1-6|few
TGTGCCATCAGTGAAGGGGGGGCCAACTCCTATAATTCACCCCTCCACTTT
CAISEGGANSYNSPLHF
>TRBV28|TRBD1|TRBJ1-5|NA
TGTGCCAGCAGCCGACAGGGCCCCACAAGCCAGCCCCAGCATTTT
CASSRQGPTSQPQHF
>TRBV4-3|TRBD1|TRBJ2-1|few
TGCGCCAGCAGCCAGGGAGGACAGGGGGCTGAGCAGTTCTTC
CASSQGGQGAEQFF
>TRBV7-2|TRBD1|TRBJ1-2|NA
TGTGCCAGCAGCCTCGCAGGGGGCGGTAACTATGGCTACACCTTC
CASSLAGGGNYGYTF
>TRBV2|NA|TRBJ1-5|NA
TGTGCCAGCTGGGGGGACAGCAATCAGCCCCAGCATTTT
CASWGDSNQPQHF
>TRBV11-2|NA|TRBJ1-1|NA
TGTGCCAGCAGCTTCATTGGTGTGTGGGCGAACACTGAAGCTTTCTTT
CASSFIGVWANTEAFF
>TRBV27|TRBD1|TRBJ2-7|NA
TGTGCCAGCAGTGAGACAGGGATAACCTACGAGCAGTACTTC
CASSETGITYEQYF
>TRBV21-1|NA|TRBJ2-3|NA
TGTGCCAGCAGCATGGACTGCACAGATACGCAGTATTTT
CASSMDCTDTQYF
>TRBV6-1|NA|TRBJ2-7|NA
TGTGCCAGCAGTGGCCCTATACGAGGGGGTGGCACCTACGAGCAGTACTTC
CASSGPIRGGGTYEQYF
>TRBV9|NA|TRBJ2-3|NA
TGTGCCAGCAGCCCGACCGGGACTCACACAGATACGCAGTATTTT
CASSPTGTHTDTQYF
>TRBV5-6|TRBD1|TRBJ2-2|NA
TGTGCCAGCAGCATTCGACAGGGAATTAAGGCCGGGGAGCTGTTTTTT
CASSIRQGIKAGELFF